The 19 T cell receptor beta chains presented below share a single source sample, sequenced in a study of CD8+CD57+ T cells in acquired aplastic anemia listed by TCRdb under 2018. Flow cytometry had shown CD8+CD57+ cell expansion in the patients selected for sequencing. Sequenced on an Illumina HiSeq 2000. Profiling of TCR beta VDJ combinations and CDR3 sequences used genomic DNA as the template. In TCRdb, the public reads were trimmed at Q25 with fastp and aligned with MiXCR, with productive beta chains retained. Each entry is one CDR3 protein sequence, shown with its most common DNA and genes. The sample table contains about 290,000 distinct CDR3 sequences; only one count was recorded for 56% of them. The ten largest clones add up to around 1.3% of the sample. Input material: sorted CD4+, CD8+, or CD8+CD57+ T cells (not recorded which) from PBMCs. These receptors all stem from a human donor with aplastic anemia.

CDR3 nucleotides: TGTGCCAGCAGCATAAGGACAGGGGCCAACGTCCTGACTTTC. Its translation: CASSIRTGANVLTF. V usage is TRBV5-4 and J usage is TRBJ2-6, with TRBD1 as a possible D gene (5 bases). Between the trimmed V and J ends, which lost 4 bases and 4 bases, there was a span of 9 bases. The CDR3 spans 14 residues. Germline CDR1 reads SGHNT; CDR2 reads YYREEE (reference sequence).

This CDR3 reads CASSPTDSGSPLHF. Written as DNA, the CDR3 is TGTGCCAGCAGTCCCACGGACAGCGGTTCACCCCTCCACTTT. The chain couples TRBV7-9 to TRBJ1-6, with D maybe TRBD1 (6 bases). The CDR3 covers 14 residues. Trimming pared 6 bases from V and 9 bases from J, leaving 15 bases between. Germline assignment: CDR1 SEHNR and CDR2 FQNEAQ (reference sequence).

This clonotype was seen many times. The V call is TRBV2, the J call TRBJ1-1, with D tentatively TRBD1 (5 bases). Trimming cost V 6 bases and J 0 bases, with 11 bases left between them. Germline-derived CDR1 and CDR2 are SNHLY and FYNNEI. This CDR3 region has 14 residues. CDR3 region: CASRADSLNTEAFF. The CDR3 nucleotides are TGTGCCAGCAGAGCTGACAGTCTGAACACTGAAGCTTTCTTT. Full variable domain (remainder filled in from reference TRBV2 and TRBJ1-1): EPEVTQTPSHQVTQMGQEVILRCVPISNHLYFYWYRQILGQKVEFLVSFYNNEISEKSEIFDDQFSVERPDGSNFTLKIRSTKLEDSAMYFCASRADSLNTEAFFGQGTRLTVV.

The chain recombines TRBV5-6 with TRBJ2-1; TRBD2 matches at 8 bases. CDR1 is SGHDT, CDR2 YYEEEE, per germline. The CDR3 runs to 14 residues. J gave up 8 bases and V 0 bases, and 4 bases lay outside the gene matches. CDR3 in amino acids: CASSLAGGGDEQFF. CDR3 sequence (DNA): TGTGCCAGCAGCTTGGCCGGGGGGGGAGATGAGCAGTTCTTC.

The V gene is TRBV10-3, the J gene TRBJ2-7; the D call may be TRBD1 or TRBD2 (6 bases each). V shed 8 bases and J shed 2 bases, with 16 bases lying between them. Looked up from germline, CDR1 is ENHRY and CDR2 is SYGVKD. The CDR3 totals 14 residues. CDR3 protein: CAIGGGTETYEQYF. The CDR3 DNA reads as TGTGCCATCGGAGGGGGGACGGAGACCTACGAGCAGTACTTC.

The genes are TRBV2 and TRBJ1-3; 10 bases fit TRBD1. CDR1 is SNHLY and CDR2 is FYNNEI in the germline V gene. The CDR3 is 20 residues long. Losses at the gene ends were 6 bases for V and 4 bases for J; bases not matched to a gene: 21. The CDR3 nucleotides are TGTGCCAGCAGGGAGACTTTGTTGAGTGGACAGGGGGTTAAGGGAAACACCATATATTTT. It is translated as CASRETLLSGQGVKGNTIYF.

In this sample, this clonotype turned up many times. The V and J genes are TRBV2 and TRBJ2-6; D unresolved. CDR1 is SNHLY, CDR2 FYNNEI, per germline. There are 15 residues in the CDR3. The germline V and J ends were trimmed by 3 bases and 1 base, with 7 bases remaining between them. The CDR3 loop is CASSDWGSGANVLTF. The CDR3 DNA follows: TGTGCCAGCAGTGATTGGGGTTCTGGGGCCAACGTCCTGACTTTC.

This clonotype was recorded many times. The chain uses TRBV3-1 and TRBJ1-3; possibly TRBD1 for D (6 bases). The V gene's germline CDR1 is LGHDT and CDR2 YNNKEL (reference sequence). The CDR3 spans 15 residues. V was clipped by 0 bases and J by 3 bases, with 9 bases between them. CDR3 sequence: CASSQDGTLGNTIYF. CDR3 sequence (DNA): TGTGCCAGCAGCCAAGATGGGACACTTGGAAACACCATATATTTT.

The chain uses TRBV7-2 and TRBJ1-1; D ambiguous. Deletions cut 3 bases from V and 4 bases from J, with 9 bases between. Germline-derived CDR1 and CDR2 are SGHTA and FQGNSA. The CDR3 loop spans 13 amino acids. DNA of the CDR3: TGTGCCAGCAGCTTCAAGGCTGGCACTGAAGCTTTCTTT. Translation: CASSFKAGTEAFF.

This sequence joins TRBV10-3 and TRBJ2-2; a possible D gene is TRBD1 (7 bases). This CDR3 is built from 13 residues. With 6 bases removed from V and 7 bases from J, the gap between germline ends came to 12 bases. From germline, CDR1 is ENHRY and CDR2 SYGVKD. CDR3 loop: CAIRDQGGGELFF. In DNA, the CDR3 is TGTGCCATCAGGGACCAGGGGGGCGGGGAGCTGTTTTTT.

To note about this clonotype: A junction end diverges from the germline sequence, so it may reflect a read error. The V and J genes are TRBV20-1 and TRBJ2-6; TRBD2 matches at 8 bases. Germline CDR1 DFQATT, CDR2 SNEGSKA (reference sequence). This CDR3 has 15 residues. CDR3 region: CSARGTSSVANVLTF. The CDR3 nucleotides are TGCAGTGCTAGAGGGACTAGCTCTGTGGCCAACGTCCTGACTTTC.

This sequence joins TRBV20-1 and TRBJ1-1; D not resolved. Trimming pared 0 bases from V and 3 bases from J, leaving 17 bases between. The CDR3 length is 16 residues. Germline-derived CDR1 and CDR2 are DFQATT and SNEGSKA (reference sequence). CDR3: CSARDQVTRVDTEAFF. The CDR3 nucleotides read TGCAGTGCTAGAGATCAAGTGACACGGGTGGACACTGAAGCTTTCTTT.

The V and J genes are TRBV19 and TRBJ1-4; no clear D gene. The CDR3 loop spans 15 amino acids. CDR1 is LNHDA and CDR2 is SQIVND in the germline V gene (reference sequence). V dropped 3 bases and J dropped 7 bases, with 15 bases sitting between them. The CDR3 sequence: CASSILAKGPEKLFF. The CDR3 DNA reads TGTGCCAGTAGTATTTTAGCTAAGGGCCCTGAAAAACTGTTTTTT.

The chain is built from TRBV5-1 and TRBJ2-7; D remains unclear. This CDR3 is built from 12 residues. From germline, CDR1 is SGHRS and CDR2 YFSETQ. Trimming left V 2 bases short and J 6 bases short, with 9 bases between. CDR3 in amino acids: CASSFSGAEQYF. The CDR3 nucleotides are TGCGCCAGCAGCTTCTCGGGTGCCGAGCAGTACTTC.

This clonotype was observed a few times. CDR3 DNA sequence: TGTGCCACCAGCGCCCACCAGGAGCAGTTCTTC. Translation: CATSAHQEQFF. The chain links TRBV15 to TRBJ2-1; no firm D call. Trimming cost V 5 bases and J 10 bases, with 9 bases left between them. CDR1 and CDR2 (germline): LNHNV, YYDKDF (reference sequence). The CDR3 covers 11 residues.

The V and J genes are TRBV20-1 and TRBJ1-2; 7 bases map to TRBD1. CDR3 size: 13 residues. V was clipped by 3 bases and J by 4 bases; unmatched bases: 5. Per the germline V gene, CDR1 is DFQATT and CDR2 is SNEGSKA (reference sequence). The CDR3 bases are TGCAGTGCTAGGACAGGGCGCAGCTATGGCTACACCTTC. The encoded protein is CSARTGRSYGYTF.

This sequence joins TRBV19 and TRBJ1-2; D not certain. The CDR3 consists of 12 residues. V lost 5 bases to trimming and J lost 4 bases, with 8 bases between them. Germline values: CDR1 LNHDA, CDR2 SQIVND (reference sequence). DNA for the CDR3: TGTGCCAGTAGTGGGAATTCCTATGGCTACACCTTC. This encodes CASSGNSYGYTF. Full variable domain (outside the CDR3, taken from reference TRBV19 and TRBJ1-2): DGGITQSPKYLFRKEGQNVTLSCEQNLNHDAMYWYRQDPGQGLRLIYYSQIVNDFQKGDIAEGYSVSREKKESFPLTVTSAQKNPTAFYLCASSGNSYGYTFGSGTRLTVV.

The table lists this clonotype with many counts. The gene calls are TRBV5-1 and TRBJ2-2; 7 bases match TRBD1. V gave up 3 bases and J gave up 0 bases; unmatched junction bases: 11. This CDR3 comprises 18 residues. Germline V lookup: CDR1 SGHRS, CDR2 YFSETQ. This CDR3 reads CASSSTTGTDANTGELFF. The CDR3 DNA is TGCGCCAGCAGCTCTACAACCGGGACAGACGCGAACACCGGGGAGCTGTTTTTT.

V and J are TRBV5-8 and TRBJ2-3; 7 bases match TRBD2. Germline V gene data show CDR1 as SGHTS and CDR2 as YDEGEE. CDR3 length: 16 amino acids. The V gene end was trimmed by 0 bases and the J gene end by 2 bases; junction bases not matched to a gene: 6. The CDR3 reads CASSLAGGPYTDTQYF. In DNA, the CDR3 is TGTGCCAGCAGCTTGGCGGGGGGACCCTACACAGATACGCAGTATTTT. The full variable domain, its missing parts supplied by reference TRBV5-8 and TRBJ2-3, is EAGVTQSPTHLIKTRGQQATLRCSPISGHTSVYWYQQALGLGLQFLLWYDEGEERNRGNFPPRFSGRQFPNYSSELNVNALELEDSALYLCASSLAGGPYTDTQYFGPGTRLTVL.